The 27 T cell receptor beta chains below come from one sample, sequenced in a study of early T cells in non-severe SARS-CoV-2 infection. TCRdb used MiXCR to reprocess the 5' RACE reads, holding one entry per CDR3 protein. The sample contains tens of thousands of distinct CDR3 sequences, about 14% of which appear only once. The sequenced sample was whole blood. These receptor sequences come from an adult who was a healthcare worker with PCR-confirmed SARS-CoV-2 infection or an uninfected control (not recorded which).

This clonotype was recorded at least ten times. V is TRBV21-1 and J is TRBJ2-7. TRBV21-1 is marked as a pseudogene. The CDR3 runs to 14 residues. The CDR3 bases are TGTGCCAGCAGCAAATGTGAGGTCGCCTACGAGCAGTACTTC. Residues: CASSKCEVAYEQYF.

This clonotype was picked up many times. The rearrangement joins TRBV11-2 to TRBJ2-7; TRBD1 is a possible D gene (5 bases). Germline V gives CDR1 SGHAT, CDR2 FQNNGV. V lost 1 base to trimming and J lost 6 bases, with 10 bases between them. This CDR3 contains 13 residues. The CDR3 spells CASSLATGAEQYF. The CDR3, as DNA: TGTGCCAGCAGCTTAGCTACTGGGGCCGAGCAGTACTTC.

This clonotype was counted at least ten times. J is TRBJ2-7 and V is TRBV29-1; 7 nucleotides align to TRBD2. There are 13 residues in the CDR3. Germline CDR1 reads SQVTM; CDR2 reads ANQGSEA. The trim removed 3 bases at V and 9 bases at J, leaving 11 bases unmatched. Here the CDR3 reads CSVEKNDSGVQYF. DNA for the CDR3: TGCAGCGTTGAGAAAAATGACAGCGGGGTGCAGTACTTC.

This clonotype was seen only a few times. The chain carries TRBV6-5 and TRBJ2-7, with D perhaps matching TRBD1 (5 bases). Germline assignment: CDR1 MNHEY and CDR2 SVGAGI. The CDR3 consists of 13 residues. The germline V and J ends were trimmed by 0 bases and 6 bases, with 9 bases remaining between them. CDR3 amino acids: CASSYSGVGEQYF. Written as DNA, the CDR3 is TGTGCCAGCAGTTACTCAGGGGTAGGCGAGCAGTACTTC.

Comments on this clonotype: A much larger clone differs by one base, so this may be a read error. V gene TRBV20-1 combines with J gene TRBJ2-7, with D unclear. The CDR3 consists of 11 residues. Germline V gene lookup returns CDR1 DFQATT and CDR2 SNEGSKA (reference sequence). The DNA for the CDR3 is TGCTGTGCTAGAAGAGGTTACGAGCAGTACTTC. As protein: CCARRGYEQYF.

This clonotype was picked up a small number of times. The chain couples TRBV20-1 to TRBJ2-7, with 10 positions matching TRBD2. The V gene's germline CDR1 is DFQATT and CDR2 SNEGSKA (reference sequence). Trimming took 7 bases from V and 0 from J; bases not matched to a gene: 6. CDR3 size: 14 residues. The CDR3 DNA reads as TGCAGTGGAGTAGCGGGAGGCCACTCCTACGAGCAGTACTTC. This codes for CSGVAGGHSYEQYF.

The V and J genes are TRBV6-6 and TRBJ1-4; a possible D gene is TRBD1 (6 bases). Trimming removed 2 bases at V and 0 bases at J, with 7 bases between. Germline V gene sequence: CDR1 MNHNY, CDR2 SVGAGI (reference sequence). The CDR3 has 15 amino acids. CDR3 sequence: CASSYNRATNEKLFF. The CDR3 DNA follows: TGTGCCAGCAGTTACAACAGGGCAACTAATGAAAAACTGTTTTTT.

This clonotype has more than one count but fewer than ten. The germline gene is not matched at one end of the junction; a read error may be the cause. The CDR3 spells CASSPPSGPVGYTF. DNA for the CDR3: TGTGCCAGCTCTCCACCGTCCGGTCCCGTTGGCTACACCTTC. The chain joins TRBV18 to TRBJ1-2, with D unclear. Looked up from germline, CDR1 is KGHSH and CDR2 is LQKENI. The CDR3 is 14 amino acids.

There are a few counts of this clonotype. The rearrangement joins TRBV12-3 or TRBV12-4 to TRBJ1-3; D is perhaps TRBD1 (6 bases). Trimming shortened V by 7 bases and J by 4 bases, and 14 bases separated the two germline ends. The CDR3 spans 14 residues. The CDR3: CASIRGAGGNTIYF. The CDR3 region has the DNA TGTGCCAGCATACGGGGGGCGGGAGGAAACACCATATATTTT.

As to this clonotype: A much larger clone lies a single base off, so this may be a read error. J is TRBJ2-7 and V is TRBV11-2; 12 bases line up with TRBD2. The CDR3 sequence is 16 residues long. J was trimmed by 3 bases and V by 4 bases; bases with no gene match: 7. Germline lookup yields CDR1 SGHAT and CDR2 FQNNGV. The CDR3 DNA reads TGTGCCAGCAGCTCCCCCTGGACTAGCGGGGACTACGAGCAGTACTTC. Translation: CASSSPWTSGDYEQYF.

The chain links TRBV29-1 to TRBJ1-1, with D uncertain. V was cut by 4 bases and J by 1 base, with 7 bases left in between. The germline gives CDR1 SQVTM, CDR2 ANQGSEA. This CDR3 region has 12 residues. CDR3 region: CSVVLANTEAFF. CDR3 nucleotides: TGCAGCGTTGTTCTAGCGAACACTGAAGCTTTCTTT.

This chain uses TRBV20-1 with TRBJ2-2, with D possibly matching TRBD2 (6 bases). This CDR3 spans 14 amino acids. The V gene lost 6 bases and the J gene lost 4 bases, with 15 bases spanning the gap. The V gene's germline CDR1 is DFQATT and CDR2 SNEGSKA (reference sequence). The CDR3 region has the DNA TGCAGTGCACCTACCGGGACTCGCACCGGGGAGCTGTTTTTT. Encoded protein: CSAPTGTRTGELFF.

The CDR3 DNA reads as TGCAGCGTTGCGGAAGGCTCCTATAATTCACCCCTCCACTTT. Its translation is CSVAEGSYNSPLHF. V and J are TRBV29-1 and TRBJ1-6; D uncertain. The V gene lost 4 bases and the J gene lost 0 bases, with 7 bases spanning the gap. Germline V gene data show CDR1 as SQVTM and CDR2 as ANQGSEA. The CDR3 is 14 residues long.

The chain has TRBV5-5 and TRBJ2-7; no clear D. Trimming shortened V by 0 bases and J by 0 bases, and 7 bases separated the two germline ends. The CDR3 sequence is 14 residues long. Germline CDR1 SGHKS, CDR2 YYEKEE (reference sequence). CDR3 loop: CASSLGSSSYEQYF. DNA for the CDR3: TGTGCCAGCAGCTTGGGCAGTAGCTCCTACGAGCAGTACTTC.

This chain joins TRBV29-1 and TRBJ1-1; D is undetermined. V was clipped by 1 base and J by 1 base, with 4 bases between them. Germline loops: CDR1 SQVTM, CDR2 ANQGSEA. CDR3 length equals 12 residues. The CDR3 nucleotides are TGCAGCGTTGAAGGACAGAACACTGAAGCTTTCTTT. This sequence encodes CSVEGQNTEAFF.

This chain joins TRBV28 and TRBJ1-5, with TRBD1 matching over 7 bases. CDR3 length: 12 residues. The V gene's germline CDR1 is MDHEN and CDR2 SYDVKM. V was clipped by 4 bases and J by 6 bases; unmatched bases: 0. In DNA, the CDR3 is TGTGCCAGCAGTTACAGGGGTCAGCCCCAGCATTTT. It codes for CASSYRGQPQHF. Based on the CDR3 plus reference TRBV28 and TRBJ1-5, the full variable domain is DVKVTQSSRYLVKRTGEKVFLECVQDMDHENMFWYRQDPGLGLRLIYFSYDVKMKEKGDIPEGYSVSREKKERFSLILESASTNQTSMYLCASSYRGQPQHFGDGTRLSIL.

The rearrangement joins TRBV7-2 to TRBJ2-3, with 8 positions matching TRBD2. The CDR3 is 17 amino acids. The trim removed 7 bases at V and 3 bases at J, leaving 15 bases unmatched. In germline, CDR1 is SGHTA, CDR2 FQGNSA. CDR3 bases: TGTGCCAGCACCCCCCATTGGGGGCGGGGGGTGACAGATACGCAGTATTTT. Protein sequence: CASTPHWGRGVTDTQYF.

This clonotype showed up just a few times. The V and J genes are TRBV19 and TRBJ1-2, with D possibly TRBD1 on 5 matching bases. V lost 6 bases and J 4 bases, leaving 15 bases between the germline ends. Looked up from germline, CDR1 is LNHDA and CDR2 is SQIVND (reference sequence). This CDR3 is built from 14 residues. CDR3 in amino acids: CASRHQRGGYGYTF. The CDR3 DNA is TGTGCCAGTAGACACCAGAGGGGTGGCTATGGCTACACCTTC.

This clonotype occurred many times. The gene calls are TRBV3-1 and TRBJ1-5; 11 bases fit TRBD1. The V and J ends lost 0 bases and 4 bases, in that order; junction bases with no gene match: 5. This CDR3 region has 17 residues. The germline CDR1 and CDR2 sequences are LGHDT and YNNKEL (reference sequence). The CDR3 DNA is TGTGCCAGCAGCCAAGATTGGACAGGGGGCGTAAATCAGCCCCAGCATTTT. Amino acids: CASSQDWTGGVNQPQHF.

V usage is TRBV6-1 and J usage is TRBJ2-5; tentative D call: TRBD2 (5 bases). The CDR3 is made up of 16 amino acids. Germline values: CDR1 MNHNS, CDR2 SASEGT. V lost 1 base, J lost 4 bases, and 16 bases lay in between. The CDR3 here is CASSEDLGAWGETQYF. In DNA form, the CDR3 reads TGTGCCAGCAGTGAAGACTTGGGAGCCTGGGGAGAGACCCAGTACTTC.

A few counts support this clonotype. The chain recombines TRBV5-1 with TRBJ1-1; D gene ambiguous. Between the trimmed V and J ends, which lost 0 bases and 4 bases, there was a span of 7 bases. Per the germline V gene, CDR1 is SGHRS and CDR2 is YFSETQ. The length of the CDR3 is 13 residues. CDR3 bases: TGCGCCAGCAGCTTGGATGGTTCCACTGAAGCTTTCTTT. This encodes CASSLDGSTEAFF.

The chain has TRBV28 and TRBJ2-7; D is ambiguous. The CDR3 loop spans 15 amino acids. V lost 8 bases and J lost 0, with 17 bases in between. Germline CDR1 MDHEN, CDR2 SYDVKM. CDR3 residues: CASAPSPGSSYEQYF. In DNA form, the CDR3 reads TGTGCCAGCGCCCCGAGTCCGGGCTCCTCCTACGAGCAGTACTTC. Full variable domain (remainder filled in from reference TRBV28 and TRBJ2-7): DVKVTQSSRYLVKRTGEKVFLECVQDMDHENMFWYRQDPGLGLRLIYFSYDVKMKEKGDIPEGYSVSREKKERFSLILESASTNQTSMYLCASAPSPGSSYEQYFGPGTRLTVT.

This clonotype was observed many times. This rearrangement joins TRBV7-3 to TRBJ1-1, with D tentatively TRBD1 (5 bases). The germline V gene encodes CDR1 SGHTA and CDR2 FQGTGA. The CDR3 runs 13 residues. Trimming cost V 4 bases and J 0 bases, with 6 bases left between them. The CDR3 sequence: CASSSTVNTEAFF. CDR3 nucleotide sequence: TGTGCCAGCAGCTCGACAGTGAACACTGAAGCTTTCTTT.

Points on this clonotype: A much larger clonotype is one base distant, so this may be a read error. The chain joins TRBV7-3 to TRBJ2-1; the match to TRBD2 covers 7 bases. The CDR3 runs 15 residues. Germline assignment: CDR1 SGHTA and CDR2 FQGTGA. With 4 bases clipped from V and 4 bases from J, the junction kept 7 bases outside the gene matches. The CDR3 protein is CASSSSGVKYNEQFF. In nucleotides, the CDR3 is TGTGCCAGCAGCTCCAGCGGGGTGAAGTACAATGAGCAGTTCTTC.

The table lists this clonotype with many counts. This chain links TRBV4-1 with TRBJ1-2; the D gene is possibly TRBD1 (5 bases). The germline V gene has CDR1 MGHRA and CDR2 YSYEKL. The CDR3 totals 13 residues. Trimming took off 5 bases at V and 3 bases at J, with 10 bases between the two ends. CDR3 sequence reads: CASSGRVDYGYTF. The CDR3, as DNA: TGCGCCAGCAGCGGCAGGGTCGACTATGGCTACACCTTC.

The chain links TRBV27 to TRBJ2-7, with D perhaps TRBD1 (5 bases). Trimming left V 3 bases short and J 2 bases short, with 8 bases between. Germline V gene sequence: CDR1 MNHEY, CDR2 SMNVEV (reference sequence). The CDR3 is made up of 13 amino acids. CDR3 DNA: TGTGCCAGCAGTTTGCAGGGCCCCTACGAGCAGTACTTC. Protein sequence: CASSLQGPYEQYF.

This clonotype was seen many times. The rearrangement uses TRBV19 and TRBJ2-2; D possibly corresponds to TRBD2 (6 bases). CDR1 and CDR2 (germline): LNHDA, SQIVND (reference sequence). The CDR3 length is 15 residues. V was trimmed by 4 bases and J by 1 base, leaving 10 bases between them. CDR3 residues: CASSTSVQNTGELFF. CDR3 DNA: TGTGCCAGTAGTACTAGCGTTCAGAACACCGGGGAGCTGTTTTTT.